The 3 T cell receptor beta chains below all came from one sample that was sequenced in a study of cytomegalovirus exposure and HLA in healthy donors. Primers included in the PCR were 60 Vbeta and 13 Jbeta primers. The assay was immunoSEQ multiplex PCR, and TCRdb's table has in-frame clones only and misses some. The sample lists almost 200,000 clones, about four fifths occurring once. Source material: PBMCs. The receptors derive from a male donor in good health and CMV-seropositive.

The V call is TRBV18, the J call TRBJ2-2; possibly TRBD2 for D (6 bases). Germline CDR1 KGHSH, CDR2 LQKENI. The germline V and J ends were trimmed by 2 bases and 0 bases, with 10 bases remaining between them. This CDR3 has 16 residues. CDR3 sequence: CASSPIAVANTGELFF. The CDR3 nucleotides read TGTGCCAGCTCACCAATAGCGGTTGCGAACACCGGGGAGCTGTTTTTT.

V and J are TRBV10-3 and TRBJ1-6; D may be TRBD1 (6 bases). CDR1 and CDR2 (germline): ENHRY, SYGVKD. Trimming took 8 bases from V and 8 from J, leaving 10 bases between them. CDR3 length: 12 amino acids. The CDR3 spells CAISAGDSPLHF. CDR3 DNA sequence: TGTGCCATCTCAGCAGGGGATTCACCCCTCCACTTT.

V and J are TRBV2 and TRBJ1-4; D not certain. Trimming pared 3 bases from V and 6 bases from J, leaving 8 bases between. Germline CDR1 reads SNHLY; CDR2 reads FYNNEI. This CDR3 region has 13 residues. The CDR3 loop reads CASSEGVYEKLFF. For the CDR3, the DNA is TGTGCCAGCAGTGAGGGCGTATATGAAAAACTGTTTTTT.